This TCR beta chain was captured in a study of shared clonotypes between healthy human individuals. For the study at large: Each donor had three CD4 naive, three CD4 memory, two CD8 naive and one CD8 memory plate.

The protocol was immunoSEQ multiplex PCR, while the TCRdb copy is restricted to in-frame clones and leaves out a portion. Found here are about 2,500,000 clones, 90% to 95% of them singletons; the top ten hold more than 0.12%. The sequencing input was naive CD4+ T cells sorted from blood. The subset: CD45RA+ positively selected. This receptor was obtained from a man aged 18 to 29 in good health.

CDR3 DNA sequence: TGCGCCAGCAGCCAAGCTGTTGGACAGGCCTTTCTCTCGAACTATGGCTACACCTTC. Its translation: CASSQAVGQAFLSNYGYTF. The chain carries TRBV4-1 and TRBJ1-2; 7 positions agree with TRBD1. Germline V CDR1 and CDR2: MGHRA, YSYEKL. The CDR3 is made up of 19 amino acids. Trimming cost V 1 base and J 2 bases; bases outside gene matches: 16.